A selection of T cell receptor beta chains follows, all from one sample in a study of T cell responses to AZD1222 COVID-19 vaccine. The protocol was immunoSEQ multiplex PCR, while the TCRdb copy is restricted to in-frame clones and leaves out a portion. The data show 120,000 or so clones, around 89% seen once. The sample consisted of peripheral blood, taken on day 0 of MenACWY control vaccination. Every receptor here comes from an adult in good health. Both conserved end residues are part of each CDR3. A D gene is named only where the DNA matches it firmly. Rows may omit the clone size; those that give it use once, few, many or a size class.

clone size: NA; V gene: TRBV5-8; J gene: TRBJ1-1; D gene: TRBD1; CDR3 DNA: TGTGCCAGCAGCTCACGCCAGGGGGGCCCTGAAGCTTTCTTT; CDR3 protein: CASSSRQGGPEAFF
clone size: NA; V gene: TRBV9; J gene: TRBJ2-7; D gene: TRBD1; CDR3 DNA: TGTGCCAGCAGTGTATCAGGGGGTCTCGAGCAGTACTTC; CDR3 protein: CASSVSGGLEQYF
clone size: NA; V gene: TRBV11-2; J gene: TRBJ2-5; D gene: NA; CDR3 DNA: TGTGCCAGCAGCTTTACAGAACAAGAGACCCAGTACTTC; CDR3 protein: CASSFTEQETQYF
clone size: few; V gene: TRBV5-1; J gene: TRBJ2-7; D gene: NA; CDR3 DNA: TGCGCCAGCAGCTTGCGTGGGGGTCGTCAGCACGAGCAGTACTTC; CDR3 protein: CASSLRGGRQHEQYF
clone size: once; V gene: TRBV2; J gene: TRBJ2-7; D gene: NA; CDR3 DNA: TGTGCCAGTTTTCCTAGCGTACAAACCTACGAGCAGTACTTC; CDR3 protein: CASFPSVQTYEQYF
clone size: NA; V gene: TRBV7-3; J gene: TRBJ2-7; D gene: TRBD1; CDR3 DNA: TGTGCCAGCAGACCTCCGGGACAGGGGGCAGGGCAGTACTTC; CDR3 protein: CASRPPGQGAGQYF
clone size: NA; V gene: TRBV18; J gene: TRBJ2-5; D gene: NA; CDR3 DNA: TGTGCCAGCTCACCCAACGAGGTCCTGGAGACCCAGTACTTC; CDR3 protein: CASSPNEVLETQYF
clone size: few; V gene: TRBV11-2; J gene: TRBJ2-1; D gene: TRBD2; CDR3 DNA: TGTGCCAGCAGCTCTGGACTAGCGGGATACAATGAGCAGTTCTTC; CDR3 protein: CASSSGLAGYNEQFF
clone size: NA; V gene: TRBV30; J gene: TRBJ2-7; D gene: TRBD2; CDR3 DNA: TGTGCCTGGAGTAAGGCGGGAGGAGCCCCAGATTACGAGCAGTACTTC; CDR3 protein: CAWSKAGGAPDYEQYF
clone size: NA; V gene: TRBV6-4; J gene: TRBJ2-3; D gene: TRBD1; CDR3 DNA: TGTGCCAGCAGTAAAGACAGGGGTTCGACAGATACGCAGTATTTT; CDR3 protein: CASSKDRGSTDTQYF
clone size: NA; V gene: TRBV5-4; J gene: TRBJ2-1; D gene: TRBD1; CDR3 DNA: TGTGCCAGCAGCGAGGACAGGGGGCGTATCGGGTACAATGAGCAGTTCTTC; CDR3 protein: CASSEDRGRIGYNEQFF
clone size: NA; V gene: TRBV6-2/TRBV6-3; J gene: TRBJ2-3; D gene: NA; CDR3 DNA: TGTGCCAGCAGTTTATTACAGGGGGGGATCGACACAGATACGCAGTATTTT; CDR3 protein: CASSLLQGGIDTDTQYF
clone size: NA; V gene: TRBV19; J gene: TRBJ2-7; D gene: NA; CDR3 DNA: TGTGCCAGTAGTATAGAGGCAGGACCCTACGAGCAGTACTTC; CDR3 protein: CASSIEAGPYEQYF
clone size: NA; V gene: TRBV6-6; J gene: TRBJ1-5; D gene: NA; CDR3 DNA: TGTGCCAGCAGTCTGGACAGCAATCAGCCCCAGCATTTT; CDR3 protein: CASSLDSNQPQHF
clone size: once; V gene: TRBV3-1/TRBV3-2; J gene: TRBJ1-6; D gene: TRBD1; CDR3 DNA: TGTGCCAGCAGCCCAGGGGGGGATTCACCCCTCCACTTT; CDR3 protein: CASSPGGDSPLHF
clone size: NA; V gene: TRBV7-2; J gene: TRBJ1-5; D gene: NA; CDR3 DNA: TGTGCCAGCAGCTTAGCGTCCGTGGGATCATTAGGGAATCAGCCCCAGCATTTT; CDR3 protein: CASSLASVGSLGNQPQHF
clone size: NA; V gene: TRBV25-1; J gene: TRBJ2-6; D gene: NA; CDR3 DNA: TGTGCCAGCAGTGACCTGCGTACTGGGGCCAACGTCCTGACTTTC; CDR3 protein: CASSDLRTGANVLTF
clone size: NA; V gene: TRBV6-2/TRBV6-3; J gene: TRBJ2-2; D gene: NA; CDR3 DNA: TGTGCCAGCAGTTACGGAGGTGTAGTGTCCGGCACCGGGGAGCTGTTTTTT; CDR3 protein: CASSYGGVVSGTGELFF
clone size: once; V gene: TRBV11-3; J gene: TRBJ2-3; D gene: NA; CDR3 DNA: TGTGCCAGCAGCTTAGCATTACTACGGGAGTTGGGCACAGATACGCAGTATTTT; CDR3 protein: CASSLALLRELGTDTQYF
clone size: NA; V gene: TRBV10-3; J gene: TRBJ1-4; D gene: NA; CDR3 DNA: TGTGCCATCAGTGAGCATGGGCAGGGGACTAATGAAAAACTGTTTTTT; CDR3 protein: CAISEHGQGTNEKLFF
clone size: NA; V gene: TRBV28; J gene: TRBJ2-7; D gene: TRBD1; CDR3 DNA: TGTGCCAGCAGTTTATGGGGCGGACAGGGGGTGGACGAGCAGTACTTC; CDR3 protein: CASSLWGGQGVDEQYF
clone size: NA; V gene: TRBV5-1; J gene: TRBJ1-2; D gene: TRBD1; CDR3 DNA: TGCGCCAGCAGCTTGGGACCAACAGGGGATGGCTACACCTTC; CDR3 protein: CASSLGPTGDGYTF
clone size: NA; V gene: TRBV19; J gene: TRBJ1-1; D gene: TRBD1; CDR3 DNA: TGTGCCAGTCGGACAGGGGTAATGAACACTGAAGCTTTCTTT; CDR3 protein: CASRTGVMNTEAFF
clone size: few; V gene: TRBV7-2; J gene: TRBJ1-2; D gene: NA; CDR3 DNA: TGTGCCAGCAGCTTAGCGGGCAGACTCTATGGCTACACCTTC; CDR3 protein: CASSLAGRLYGYTF
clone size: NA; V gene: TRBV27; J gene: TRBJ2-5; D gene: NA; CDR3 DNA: TGTGCCAGCAGTGGGGGGACGGTCTTCCAACTAGATCAAGAGACCCAGTACTTC; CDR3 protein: CASSGGTVFQLDQETQYF
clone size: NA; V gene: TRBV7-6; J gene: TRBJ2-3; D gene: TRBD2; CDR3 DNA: TGTGCCAGCAGCGGCTCGGGACTAGCGACTAGCACAGATACGCAGTATTTT; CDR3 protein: CASSGSGLATSTDTQYF
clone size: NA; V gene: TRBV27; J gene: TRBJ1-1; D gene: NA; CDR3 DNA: TGTGCCAGCAGTTCCCTCAGGGGAGGCATCACTGAAGCTTTCTTT; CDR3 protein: CASSSLRGGITEAFF
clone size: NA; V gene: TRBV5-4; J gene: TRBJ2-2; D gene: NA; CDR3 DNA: TGTGCCAGCGGCAACACCGGGGAGCTGTTTTTT; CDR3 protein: CASGNTGELFF
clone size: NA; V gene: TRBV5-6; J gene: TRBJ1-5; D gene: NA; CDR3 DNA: TGTGCCAGCAGCATCCGGGACATTAGCAATCAGCCCCAGCATTTT; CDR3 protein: CASSIRDISNQPQHF
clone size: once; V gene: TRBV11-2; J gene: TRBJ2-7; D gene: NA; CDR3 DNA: TGTGCCAGCAGCTCACGACCCGCAACCTACGAGCAGTACTTC; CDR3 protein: CASSSRPATYEQYF
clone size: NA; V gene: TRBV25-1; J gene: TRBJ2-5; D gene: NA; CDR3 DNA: TGTGCCAGCAGTGACGGAAAGACCCAGTACTTC; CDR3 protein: CASSDGKTQYF
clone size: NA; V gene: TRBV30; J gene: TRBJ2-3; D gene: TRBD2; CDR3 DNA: TGTGCCCAGACTAGCGGGAGAGGAGCAGATACGCAGTATTTT; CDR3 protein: CAQTSGRGADTQYF
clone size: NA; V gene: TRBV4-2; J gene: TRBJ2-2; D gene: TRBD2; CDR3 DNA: TGTGCCAGCAGCCTAAGGGGCGGGAGGGCCGCGAACACCGGGGAGCTGTTTTTT; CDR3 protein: CASSLRGGRAANTGELFF
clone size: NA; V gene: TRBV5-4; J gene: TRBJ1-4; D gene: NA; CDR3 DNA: TGTGCCAGCAGCTTGGGGGGTGAGGGAGGTGAAAAACTGTTTTTT; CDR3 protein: CASSLGGEGGEKLFF
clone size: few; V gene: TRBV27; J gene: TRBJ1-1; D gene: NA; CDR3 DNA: TGTGCCAGCATCCCCAACTTGTGGGGGACTGAAGCTTTCTTT; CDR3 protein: CASIPNLWGTEAFF
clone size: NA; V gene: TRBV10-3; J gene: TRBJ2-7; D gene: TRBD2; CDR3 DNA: TGTGCCATCAGCTTCTCCGGGACTAGTGACGAGCAGTACTTC; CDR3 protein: CAISFSGTSDEQYF
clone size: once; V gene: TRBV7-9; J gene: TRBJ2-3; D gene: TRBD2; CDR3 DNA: TGTGCCAGCAGCCCGGGACGCCGAACTAGCGGGAGAAAGACAGATACGCAGTATTTT; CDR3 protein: CASSPGRRTSGRKTDTQYF
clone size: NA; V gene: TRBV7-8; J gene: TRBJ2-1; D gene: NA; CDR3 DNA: TGTGCCAGCAGCCTTTCCCGTGAGCAGTTCTTC; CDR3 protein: CASSLSREQFF
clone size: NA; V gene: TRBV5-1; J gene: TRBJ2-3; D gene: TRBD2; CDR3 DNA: TGCGCCAGCAGGTTTACTAGTGCGGGAGTTTCAACGCAGTATTTT; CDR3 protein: CASRFTSAGVSTQYF
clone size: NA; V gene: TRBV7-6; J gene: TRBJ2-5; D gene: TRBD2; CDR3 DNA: TGTGCCAGCAGCCGACCTAGCGGGACTCTCCAAGAGACCCAGTACTTC; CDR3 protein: CASSRPSGTLQETQYF
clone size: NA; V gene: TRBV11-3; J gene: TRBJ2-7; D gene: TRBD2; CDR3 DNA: TGTGCCAGCAGCTTCTCTAGCGGGATTCCCTACGAGCAGTACTTC; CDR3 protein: CASSFSSGIPYEQYF